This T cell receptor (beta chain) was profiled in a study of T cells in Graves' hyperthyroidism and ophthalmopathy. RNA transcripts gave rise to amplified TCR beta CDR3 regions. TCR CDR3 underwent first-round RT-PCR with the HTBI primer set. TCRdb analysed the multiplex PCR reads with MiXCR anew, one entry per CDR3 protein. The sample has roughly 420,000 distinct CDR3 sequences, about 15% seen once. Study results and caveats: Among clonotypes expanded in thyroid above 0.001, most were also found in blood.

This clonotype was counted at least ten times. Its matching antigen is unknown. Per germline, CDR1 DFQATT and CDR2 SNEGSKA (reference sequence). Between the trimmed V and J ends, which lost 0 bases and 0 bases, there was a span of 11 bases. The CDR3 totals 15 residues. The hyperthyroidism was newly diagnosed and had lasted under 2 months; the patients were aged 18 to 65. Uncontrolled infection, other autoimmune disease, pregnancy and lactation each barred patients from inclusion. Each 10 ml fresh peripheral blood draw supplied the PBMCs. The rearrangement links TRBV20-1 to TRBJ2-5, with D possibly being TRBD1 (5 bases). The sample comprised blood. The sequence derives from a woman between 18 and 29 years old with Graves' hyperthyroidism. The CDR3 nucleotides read TGCAGTGCTAGAGATCCAGCCAGGGACCAAGAGACCCAGTACTTC. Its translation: CSARDPARDQETQYF.